A single sample is the source of the 26 T cell receptor beta chains below, sequenced in a study of PD-L1 blockade in urothelial cancer. Here immunoSEQ multiplex PCR was the method, and the copy in TCRdb shows in-frame clones only, minus some. The table has approximately 79,000 clones, around four fifths seen once. Time point described: pretreatment peripheral blood. This material consisted of PBMCs, taken around atezolizumab (anti-PD-L1) treatment. All receptors derive from a middle-aged man with urothelial cancer.

The CDR3 nucleotides are TGCGCCAGCAGTTCGACCCAGGGGGCTTGGGAGACCCAGTACTTC. Protein product: CASSSTQGAWETQYF. This rearrangement joins TRBV5-1 to TRBJ2-5; TRBD1 matches 8 bases. Germline CDR1 reads SGHRS; CDR2 reads YFSETQ. The CDR3 covers 15 residues. V lost 5 bases and J lost 5; bases outside the gene matches: 11. Variable domain in full (rest from reference TRBV5-1 and TRBJ2-5): KAGVTQTPRYLIKTRGQQVTLSCSPISGHRSVSWYQQTPGQGLQFLFEYFSETQRNKGNFPGRFSGRQFSNSRSEMNVSTLELGDSALYLCASSSTQGAWETQYFGPGTRLLVL.

J is TRBJ2-7 and V is TRBV27; tentative D call: TRBD1 (6 bases). Germline values: CDR1 MNHEY, CDR2 SMNVEV (reference sequence). V lost 3 bases to trimming and J lost 3 bases, with 15 bases between them. The CDR3 sequence is 15 residues long. CDR3 loop: CASSFSGAKVYEQYF. The CDR3 region has the DNA TGTGCCAGCAGTTTTTCAGGGGCTAAAGTCTACGAGCAGTACTTC.

The chain is built from TRBV7-9 and TRBJ2-1; D gene unclear. Germline CDR1 reads SEHNR; CDR2 reads FQNEAQ (reference sequence). The CDR3 has 15 amino acids. V lost 4 bases, J lost 6 bases, and 16 bases lay in between. For the CDR3, the DNA is TGTGCCAGCAGCTCACAGAGCCCCTTGGGCAATGAGCAGTTCTTC. It codes for CASSSQSPLGNEQFF.

The chain carries TRBV28 and TRBJ1-5; D might be TRBD1 (5 bases). The V end was cut by 3 bases, the J end by 6 bases, with 12 bases between. Germline CDR1 reads MDHEN; CDR2 reads SYDVKM. There are 14 residues in the CDR3. Here the CDR3 DNA reads TGTGCCAGCAGTTTTATGGGGCCGGGTCAGCCCCAGCATTTT. It codes for CASSFMGPGQPQHF.

This clone was observed once. The chain recombines TRBV19 with TRBJ1-1; the D is unclear. The CDR3 length is 15 residues. V was shortened by 1 base and J by 1 base, with 10 bases between the two germline ends. The germline V gene has CDR1 LNHDA and CDR2 SQIVND (reference sequence). CDR3 DNA sequence: TGTGCCAGTAGTATAGGAGATGCCCGGAACACTGAAGCTTTCTTT. Translated, it gives CASSIGDARNTEAFF.

The J gene is TRBJ1-2, the V gene TRBV30; 9 bases align to TRBD1. V lost 2 bases to trimming and J lost 7 bases; unmatched junction nucleotides: 14. The germline V gene has CDR1 GTSNPN and CDR2 SVGIG (reference sequence). The CDR3 sequence is 16 residues long. The CDR3 protein is CAWSTGQGRSKGGYTF. As DNA, the CDR3 is TGTGCCTGGAGTACTGGACAGGGGAGGTCTAAAGGTGGCTACACCTTC.

The chain couples TRBV7-9 to TRBJ2-1; TRBD1 might be the D (6 bases). The germline V gene has CDR1 SEHNR and CDR2 FQNEAQ (reference sequence). The CDR3 length is 15 residues. The V gene lost 5 bases and the J gene lost 8 bases, with 19 bases spanning the gap. The CDR3 loop is CASSLRDTAFDEQFF. The CDR3 nucleotides read TGTGCCAGCAGCCTCCGGGACACGGCCTTCGATGAGCAGTTCTTC.

The chain combines TRBV5-4 with TRBJ1-5; no reliable D call. Trimming removed 0 bases from V and 11 bases from J, with 9 bases in between. CDR3 length equals 12 residues. Germline V gene data show CDR1 as SGHNT and CDR2 as YYREEE (reference sequence). Here the CDR3 DNA reads TGTGCCAGCAGCTTGGGTGGAGGAGCCCAGCATTTT. Translation: CASSLGGGAQHF. Complete variable domain (other parts from reference TRBV5-4 and TRBJ1-5): ETGVTQSPTHLIKTRGQQVTLRCSSQSGHNTVSWYQQALGQGPQFIFQYYREEENGRGNFPPRFSGLQFPNYSSELNVNALELDDSALYLCASSLGGGAQHFGDGTRLSIL.

This chain connects TRBV2 to TRBJ2-1, with D perhaps matching TRBD2 (7 bases). V was pared by 6 bases and J by 7 bases, with 19 bases between. The CDR3 totals 15 residues. Germline V gene lookup returns CDR1 SNHLY and CDR2 FYNNEI. CDR3 bases: TGTGCCAGCAGCCGGTCAGCGGAGGGGGGGAATGAGCAGTTCTTC. Translating it yields CASSRSAEGGNEQFF. The variable domain in full, completed from reference TRBV2 and TRBJ2-1, reads EPEVTQTPSHQVTQMGQEVILRCVPISNHLYFYWYRQILGQKVEFLVSFYNNEISEKSEIFDDQFSVERPDGSNFTLKIRSTKLEDSAMYFCASSRSAEGGNEQFFGPGTRLTVL.

The rearrangement uses TRBV5-1 and TRBJ2-7; TRBD1 matches at 9 bases. The CDR3 extends over 14 amino acids. Per germline, CDR1 SGHRS and CDR2 YFSETQ. V gave up 0 bases and J gave up 3 bases; unmatched junction bases: 1. The DNA of the CDR3 is TGCGCCAGCAGCTTGGGGACAGGGGTCTACGAGCAGTACTTC. It encodes CASSLGTGVYEQYF.

This rearrangement joins TRBV18 to TRBJ2-5; the D gene is possibly TRBD1 (5 bases). CDR3 length: 15 residues. Trimming took off 3 bases at V and 3 bases at J, with 14 bases between the two ends. The germline gives CDR1 KGHSH, CDR2 LQKENI. The chain's CDR3 is CASSPQLRREETQYF. CDR3 nucleotide sequence: TGTGCCAGCTCACCTCAGTTGCGCAGGGAAGAGACCCAGTACTTC.

This chain uses TRBV6-5 with TRBJ2-5; D is perhaps TRBD1 (6 bases). Germline V lookup: CDR1 MNHEY, CDR2 SVGAGI. The CDR3 loop spans 15 amino acids. Trimming removed 0 bases from V and 4 bases from J, with 12 bases in between. This CDR3 reads CASSYSSGVGETQYF. CDR3 nucleotides: TGTGCCAGCAGTTACTCATCAGGGGTCGGAGAGACCCAGTACTTC.

This chain connects TRBV11-2 to TRBJ2-7; TRBD2 is a possible D gene (7 bases). The germline V gene has CDR1 SGHAT and CDR2 FQNNGV. The CDR3 runs 17 residues. Trimming pared 2 bases from V and 0 bases from J, leaving 17 bases between. The CDR3 nucleotides are TGTGCCAGCAGCTTAAATACGGGCGGGGGCCTCTCCTACGAGCAGTACTTC. Protein: CASSLNTGGGLSYEQYF.

The chain has TRBV5-8 and TRBJ1-4; 8 bases match TRBD1. Unmatched junction bases numbered 10, after V lost 7 bases and J lost 5 bases. Germline V gene lookup returns CDR1 SGHTS and CDR2 YDEGEE. The CDR3 has 15 amino acids. The chain's CDR3 is CASDDVGQGNEKLFF. CDR3 coding DNA: TGTGCCAGCGACGACGTTGGACAGGGCAATGAAAAACTGTTTTTT.

This chain connects TRBV2 to TRBJ2-5; 7 nucleotides line up with TRBD2. Germline V gene data show CDR1 as SNHLY and CDR2 as FYNNEI. V was clipped by 5 bases and J by 2 bases; unmatched bases: 5. The CDR3 totals 14 residues. CDR3: CASSSGTIQETQYF. The CDR3 nucleotides read TGTGCCAGCAGTTCCGGGACTATACAAGAGACCCAGTACTTC.

The CDR3 region is CSVLTGLETQYF. CDR3 DNA: TGCAGCGTCCTTACAGGGCTGGAGACCCAGTACTTC. The genes are TRBV29-1 and TRBJ2-5, with a tentative D call TRBD1 (6 bases). Trimming removed 6 bases at V and 5 bases at J, with 13 bases between. The germline CDR1 and CDR2 sequences are SQVTM and ANQGSEA. CDR3 length: 12 amino acids.

The genes are TRBV10-3 and TRBJ2-7; 7 bases are shared with TRBD2. This CDR3 has 15 amino acids. The V and J ends lost 0 bases and 6 bases, in that order; junction bases with no gene match: 8. Germline CDR1 is ENHRY and CDR2 is SYGVKD. In DNA form, the CDR3 reads TGTGCCATCAGTGAGTCGCCTAGCGGCCCTGGCGAGCAGTACTTC. Encoded protein: CAISESPSGPGEQYF.

The chain links TRBV28 to TRBJ1-2; 7 bases align to TRBD1. V shed 3 bases and J 8 bases; nucleotides not matched to a gene: 9. CDR1 MDHEN and CDR2 SYDVKM come from the germline V gene. This CDR3 has 14 residues. The CDR3 reads CASSFSGTDLGYTF. The CDR3 coding sequence is TGTGCCAGCAGTTTTTCCGGGACAGACCTGGGCTACACCTTC.

J is TRBJ1-5 and V is TRBV19, with TRBD1 matching over 7 bases. V dropped 10 bases and J dropped 7; count of bases not matched to a gene: 10. Germline V CDR1 and CDR2: LNHDA, SQIVND (reference sequence). The CDR3 consists of 13 residues. CDR3: CATGTVRIQPQHF. For the CDR3, the DNA is TGTGCCACTGGGACAGTGAGAATCCAGCCCCAGCATTTT.

The rearrangement uses TRBV28 and TRBJ1-2; D might be TRBD1 (5 bases). CDR3 length: 12 amino acids. The germline CDR1 and CDR2 sequences are MDHEN and SYDVKM. V gave up 3 bases and J gave up 8 bases, with 10 bases separating them. In nucleotides, the CDR3 is TGTGCCAGCAGTTTGGCGGGGGGAGGCTACACCTTC. Its translation is CASSLAGGGYTF.

V is TRBV28 and J is TRBJ2-7; the match to TRBD1 covers 7 bases. The CDR3 extends over 13 amino acids. From germline, CDR1 is MDHEN and CDR2 SYDVKM. The V gene end was trimmed by 5 bases and the J gene end by 8 bases; junction bases not matched to a gene: 9. The CDR3 DNA reads TGTGCCAGCAGTAGGGACAGAGGGGAACAGCAGTACTTC. Protein sequence: CASSRDRGEQQYF.

V is TRBV7-3 and J is TRBJ2-2; perhaps TRBD2 as D (5 bases). Deletions cut 1 base from V and 7 bases from J, with 7 bases between. The CDR3 runs 13 residues. Germline CDR1 reads SGHTA; CDR2 reads FQGTGA. This CDR3 reads CASSLRRNGELFF. For the CDR3, the DNA is TGTGCCAGCAGCTTAAGGAGGAACGGGGAGCTGTTTTTT.

The rearrangement uses TRBV19 and TRBJ1-5, with TRBD1 matching over 8 bases. The CDR3 totals 17 residues. Germline V CDR1 and CDR2: LNHDA, SQIVND (reference sequence). The J segment lost 3 bases and the V segment lost 6 bases, leaving 13 bases of the junction unmatched. The CDR3 DNA follows: TGTGCCAGTAGCGCCACGGATGGACAGGGAATCAATCAGCCCCAGCATTTT. It encodes CASSATDGQGINQPQHF.

The gene calls are TRBV4-3 and TRBJ2-1; TRBD2 aligns across 7 bases. Per germline, CDR1 LGHNA and CDR2 YSLEER. This CDR3 has 13 residues. Trimming removed 3 bases from V and 9 bases from J; junction bases left unmatched: 5. CDR3 in DNA: TGCGCCAGCAGCCATGGCGGGAGAGCTGAGCAGTTCTTC. Residues: CASSHGGRAEQFF.

The chain carries TRBV11-1 and TRBJ2-3; D is perhaps TRBD2 (5 bases). Looked up from germline, CDR1 is SGHAT and CDR2 is FQDESV (reference sequence). V lost 2 bases, J lost 2 bases, and 8 bases lay in between. CDR3 size: 14 residues. The CDR3 coding sequence is TGTGCCAGCAGCTTAAGCGGATCCACAGATACGCAGTATTTT. Translation gives CASSLSGSTDTQYF.

The chain is built from TRBV5-4 and TRBJ2-2, with D unresolved. The V end lost 2 bases, the J end lost 7 bases, and 9 bases lay between the germline ends. The CDR3 has 13 residues. The germline V gene has CDR1 SGHNT and CDR2 YYREEE (reference sequence). The CDR3 reads CASSFIRSGELFF. CDR3 sequence (DNA): TGTGCCAGCAGCTTCATCCGTAGCGGGGAGCTGTTTTTT.